This T cell receptor beta chain was recovered during a study of shared clonotypes between healthy human individuals. The CDR3 extends over 15 amino acids. From germline, CDR1 is SEHNR and CDR2 FQNEAQ (reference sequence). Trimming stripped 3 bases from V and 6 bases from J, with 15 bases between. Template for every sorted-subset replicate PCR totaled 150 to 250 ng DNA, some 30,000 T cell genomes. TCRdb keeps only in-frame clones here, not all; method: immunoSEQ multiplex PCR. This repertoire shows under 750,000 clones, 55% to 75% found once; its top ten account for under 2%. The material sequenced was memory CD4+ T cells sorted from blood. Subset reported: CD45RA-negative fraction. The chain joins TRBV7-9 to TRBJ2-1; D possibly corresponds to TRBD2 (5 bases). The sequence was collected from a young woman in good health. CDR3 DNA: TGTGCCAGCAGCTTTTTCAGCGGTAGTGGCAATGAGCAGTTCTTC. Its protein product is CASSFFSGSGNEQFF.